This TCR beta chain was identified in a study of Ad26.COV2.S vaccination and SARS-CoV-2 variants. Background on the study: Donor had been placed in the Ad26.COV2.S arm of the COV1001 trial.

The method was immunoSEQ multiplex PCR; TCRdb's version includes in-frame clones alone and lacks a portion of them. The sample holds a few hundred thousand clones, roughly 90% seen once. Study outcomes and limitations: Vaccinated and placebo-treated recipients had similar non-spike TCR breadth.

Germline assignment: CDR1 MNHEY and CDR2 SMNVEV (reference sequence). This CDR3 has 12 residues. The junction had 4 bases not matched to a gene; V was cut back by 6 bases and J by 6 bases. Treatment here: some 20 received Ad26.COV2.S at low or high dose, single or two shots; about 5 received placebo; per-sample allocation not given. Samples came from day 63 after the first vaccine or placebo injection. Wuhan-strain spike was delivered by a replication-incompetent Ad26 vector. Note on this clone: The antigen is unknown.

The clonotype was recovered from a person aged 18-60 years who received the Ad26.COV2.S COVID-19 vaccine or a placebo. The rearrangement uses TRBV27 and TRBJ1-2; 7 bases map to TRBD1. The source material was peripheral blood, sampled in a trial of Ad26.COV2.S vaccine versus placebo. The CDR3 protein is CASSRQGDGYTF. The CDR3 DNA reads TGTGCCAGCAGCCGACAGGGTGATGGCTACACCTTC.